These 27 T cell receptor beta chains came from one sample sequenced in a study of blood T cell repertoires in COVID-19. The protocol was immunoSEQ multiplex PCR, while the TCRdb copy is restricted to in-frame clones and leaves out a portion. Found here are 100,000 to 150,000 clones, about four fifths of them singletons; the top ten hold about 16%. Material for sequencing was peripheral blood. Receptors originate from a woman aged 50 to 60 with acute or convalescent COVID-19.

This chain uses TRBV5-1 with TRBJ1-1; maybe TRBD1 (6 bases). CDR1 and CDR2 from the germline V gene are SGHRS and YFSETQ. Trimming took 4 bases from V and 0 from J, leaving 13 bases between them. The CDR3 covers 15 residues. Written as DNA, the CDR3 is TGCGCCAGCAGCCCAGAACAGGGAGTGAACACTGAAGCTTTCTTT. Amino acids: CASSPEQGVNTEAFF.

The chain's CDR3 is CASSGGATDTQYF. The CDR3, as DNA: TGTGCCAGCAGCGGGGGGGCAACAGATACGCAGTATTTT. The gene calls are TRBV7-3 and TRBJ2-3; TRBD2 might be the D (7 bases). The germline V gene encodes CDR1 SGHTA and CDR2 FQGTGA. The ends were cut back, 5 bases at V and 3 bases at J, with 9 bases in the middle. This CDR3 comprises 13 residues.

The V call is TRBV5-1, the J call TRBJ1-5, with 7 bases aligning to TRBD1. This CDR3 spans 14 amino acids. V gave up 3 bases and J gave up 4 bases; unmatched junction bases: 4. Germline V CDR1 and CDR2: SGHRS, YFSETQ. The CDR3, as DNA: TGCGCCAGCAGCTCAGGGGGGCGGAATCAGCCCCAGCATTTT. Amino acid sequence: CASSSGGRNQPQHF.

V usage is TRBV28 and J usage is TRBJ1-5; D is perhaps TRBD1 (6 bases). V dropped 6 bases and J dropped 0 bases, with 15 bases sitting between them. Per the germline V gene, CDR1 is MDHEN and CDR2 is SYDVKM. CDR3 size: 16 residues. The CDR3 DNA follows: TGTGCCAGCAGCGACCCGGGACACACTAGCAATCAGCCCCAGCATTTT. It specifies CASSDPGHTSNQPQHF.

The table lists this clone with a few counts. Mismatch with germline at one junction end may stem from a read error. This rearrangement joins TRBV7-2 to TRBJ2-2; D may be TRBD2 (5 bases). In germline, CDR1 is SGHTA, CDR2 FQGNSA. CDR3 length equals 13 residues. Written as DNA, the CDR3 is TGTGCCAGCAGCCTAGCCCGTACCGGGGAGCTGTTTTTT. Its protein product is CASSLARTGELFF.

The rearrangement links TRBV6-5 to TRBJ1-2; TRBD1 matches at 8 bases. Germline-derived CDR1 and CDR2 are MNHEY and SVGAGI. After removal of 8 bases from V and 4 bases from J, the junction contained 12 bases not matched to a gene. The CDR3 is 15 amino acids. The CDR3 DNA follows: TGTGCCAGCGTCACCAGGGGGGACAGGCCCTATGGCTACACCTTC. It is translated as CASVTRGDRPYGYTF.

This sequence joins TRBV4-1 and TRBJ1-1; D may be TRBD1 (5 bases). Between the trimmed V and J ends, which lost 4 bases and 1 base, there was a span of 13 bases. CDR3 length: 15 residues. Germline CDR1 and CDR2: MGHRA and YSYEKL. In DNA, the CDR3 is TGCGCCAGCAGCCGGGCGGGGCAGGGGAACACTGAAGCTTTCTTT. Translation: CASSRAGQGNTEAFF.

The chain joins TRBV2 to TRBJ1-1; weak D call: TRBD1 (5 bases). CDR1 SNHLY and CDR2 FYNNEI come from the germline V gene. The CDR3 runs 14 residues. V dropped 8 bases and J dropped 3 bases, with 16 bases sitting between them. CDR3: CASSRMGQDTEAFF. Here the CDR3 DNA reads TGTGCCAGCTCCCGTATGGGGCAGGACACTGAAGCTTTCTTT.

V is TRBV5-3 and J is TRBJ1-1; 8 bases match TRBD1. TRBV5-3 is placed among ORFs of uncertain function. CDR3 length: 19 amino acids. With V trimmed by 0 bases and J by 0 bases, 13 bases remained unmatched. CDR3 in amino acids: CARSLAQQGGRDLNTEAFF. The CDR3 DNA follows: TGTGCCAGAAGCTTGGCCCAACAGGGGGGACGAGATTTGAACACTGAAGCTTTCTTT.

The gene calls are TRBV6-2 or TRBV6-3 and TRBJ1-5, with 10 bases fitting TRBD1. The CDR3 is 16 amino acids. Germline V gene sequence: CDR1 MNHEY, CDR2 SVGEGT. V gave up 3 bases and J gave up 6 bases; unmatched junction bases: 8. DNA for the CDR3: TGTGCCAGCAGTTATCTTACGGACAGGGGGGTTCAGCCCCAGCATTTT. It codes for CASSYLTDRGVQPQHF.

This clone occurred a few times. The chain joins TRBV7-2 to TRBJ1-2, with TRBD1 identical over 7 bases. Germline V gene lookup returns CDR1 SGHTA and CDR2 FQGNSA. V was clipped by 5 bases and J by 7 bases; unmatched bases: 13. The CDR3 loop spans 15 amino acids. CDR3 in DNA: TGTGCCAGCAGCACCGAAACAGGGGCCTTTTTTGGCTACACCTTC. Its protein is CASSTETGAFFGYTF. Full variable domain (rest looked up from reference TRBV7-2 and TRBJ1-2): GAGVSQSPSNKVTEKGKDVELRCDPISGHTALYWYRQSLGQGLEFLIYFQGNSAPDKSGLPSDRFSAERTGGSVSTLTIQRTQQEDSAVYLCASSTETGAFFGYTFGSGTRLTVV.

The rearrangement uses TRBV5-6 and TRBJ1-5; D is unclear. The CDR3 totals 15 residues. CDR1 is SGHDT and CDR2 is YYEEEE in the germline V gene. Trimming took 2 bases from V and 1 from J, leaving 10 bases between them. The CDR3 reads CASSFGDFSNQPQHF. The CDR3 DNA sequence: TGTGCCAGCAGCTTCGGAGACTTCAGCAATCAGCCCCAGCATTTT.

The gene calls are TRBV19 and TRBJ1-3, with 9 bases that match TRBD1. CDR1 is LNHDA, CDR2 SQIVND, per germline (reference sequence). The V segment lost 5 bases and the J segment 0 bases; nucleotides outside the gene matches: 5. This CDR3 is 16 amino acids long. The CDR3 region has the DNA TGTGCCAGTAGTCCGAGGACAGGGGCCTCTGGAAACACCATATATTTT. It specifies CASSPRTGASGNTIYF. Complete variable domain (other parts from reference TRBV19 and TRBJ1-3): DGGITQSPKYLFRKEGQNVTLSCEQNLNHDAMYWYRQDPGQGLRLIYYSQIVNDFQKGDIAEGYSVSREKKESFPLTVTSAQKNPTAFYLCASSPRTGASGNTIYFGEGSWLTVV.

The V gene is TRBV2, the J gene TRBJ1-1, with 9 bases lining up with TRBD1. This CDR3 region has 14 residues. Germline-derived CDR1 and CDR2 are SNHLY and FYNNEI. J was trimmed by 5 bases and V by 5 bases; bases with no gene match: 6. The DNA for the CDR3 is TGTGCCAGCAGTCTAAAGACAGGGGGGACTGAAGCTTTCTTT. Amino acid sequence: CASSLKTGGTEAFF.

V and J are TRBV2 and TRBJ1-5; 8 bases fit TRBD1. CDR1 SNHLY and CDR2 FYNNEI come from the germline V gene. The CDR3 has 14 residues. With V trimmed by 8 bases and J by 5 bases, 8 bases remained unmatched. The CDR3 DNA sequence: TGTGCCAGCCGCCCAGGGGGCAGTGATCAGCCCCAGCATTTT. It is translated as CASRPGGSDQPQHF.

The rearrangement uses TRBV5-1 and TRBJ1-1, with TRBD1 as a possible D gene (6 bases). CDR3 length: 16 amino acids. The V end was cut by 3 bases, the J end by 3 bases, with 18 bases between. Per germline, CDR1 SGHRS and CDR2 YFSETQ. The CDR3 region has the DNA TGCGCCAGCAGCTCCGCCCGAACAGGGTTCTACACTGAAGCTTTCTTT. It is translated as CASSSARTGFYTEAFF.

This clone occurred a few times. This chain uses TRBV4-2 with TRBJ1-1; D unresolved. This CDR3 spans 14 amino acids. CDR1 LGHNA and CDR2 YNFKEQ come from the germline V gene. Trimming took 0 bases from V and 2 from J, leaving 7 bases between them. In DNA, the CDR3 is TGTGCCAGCAGCCAAGATCATAGCAACACTGAAGCTTTCTTT. It codes for CASSQDHSNTEAFF.

This chain links TRBV5-6 with TRBJ1-5, with TRBD1 as a possible D gene (6 bases). Trimming took 0 bases from V and 7 from J, leaving 11 bases between them. The germline V gene has CDR1 SGHDT and CDR2 YYEEEE. The CDR3 contains 14 residues. The CDR3 region is CASSLGQGRQPQHF. In DNA, the CDR3 is TGTGCCAGCAGCTTGGGTCAGGGGAGACAGCCCCAGCATTTT.

In its sample, this clone was seen once. V gene TRBV6-2 or TRBV6-3 combines with J gene TRBJ1-1, with TRBD1 as a possible D gene (6 bases). Germline CDR1 reads MNHEY; CDR2 reads SVGEGT. Trimming removed 6 bases from V and 0 bases from J, with 11 bases in between. The CDR3 extends over 14 amino acids. CDR3 protein: CASSRQALNTEAFF. As DNA, the CDR3 is TGTGCCAGCAGCCGACAGGCCCTGAACACTGAAGCTTTCTTT.

The J gene is TRBJ2-6, the V gene TRBV5-1; TRBD2 matches at 9 bases. V was clipped by 0 bases and J by 0 bases; unmatched bases: 10. Germline lookup yields CDR1 SGHRS and CDR2 YFSETQ. The CDR3 consists of 20 residues. CDR3 nucleotide sequence: TGCGCCAGCAGCTTGGTGTTAGCGGGGGCCGCCCTCTCTGGGGCCAACGTCCTGACTTTC. Translating gives CASSLVLAGAALSGANVLTF.

V usage is TRBV15 and J usage is TRBJ1-3, with TRBD1 as a possible D gene (5 bases). V was pared by 5 bases and J by 2 bases, with 13 bases between. Germline V gene data show CDR1 as LNHNV and CDR2 as YYDKDF (reference sequence). The CDR3 has 15 amino acids. CDR3 protein: CATSRGGTTGNTIYF. The CDR3 region has the DNA TGTGCCACCAGCCGGGGGGGGACTACTGGAAACACCATATATTTT.

The genes are TRBV6-5 and TRBJ2-2, with D maybe TRBD1 (5 bases). The germline CDR1 and CDR2 sequences are MNHEY and SVGAGI. V lost 7 bases, J lost 1 base, and 13 bases lay in between. This CDR3 spans 15 amino acids. The DNA of the CDR3 is TGTGCCAGCATCCGAAGAACAGGGAACACCGGGGAGCTGTTTTTT. This sequence encodes CASIRRTGNTGELFF.

The V and J genes are TRBV19 and TRBJ1-4; D possibly corresponds to TRBD1 (6 bases). This CDR3 has 12 amino acids. CDR1 is LNHDA and CDR2 is SQIVND in the germline V gene (reference sequence). Trimming removed 5 bases from V and 7 bases from J, with 8 bases in between. The CDR3 coding sequence is TGTGCCAGTAGTTCAGGGGCTGAAAAACTGTTTTTT. Amino acids: CASSSGAEKLFF. Variable domain in full (rest from reference TRBV19 and TRBJ1-4): DGGITQSPKYLFRKEGQNVTLSCEQNLNHDAMYWYRQDPGQGLRLIYYSQIVNDFQKGDIAEGYSVSREKKESFPLTVTSAQKNPTAFYLCASSSGAEKLFFGSGTQLSVL.

The V call is TRBV30, the J call TRBJ1-3; tentatively, D is TRBD1 (6 bases). This CDR3 is 12 amino acids long. Germline assignment: CDR1 GTSNPN and CDR2 SVGIG (reference sequence). V was trimmed by 6 bases and J by 1 base, leaving 7 bases between them. CDR3 in amino acids: CACQGSGNTIYF. The CDR3 DNA reads TGTGCCTGCCAGGGGTCTGGAAACACCATATATTTT. Full variable domain (missing parts from reference TRBV30 and TRBJ1-3): SQTIHQWPATLVQPVGSPLSLECTVEGTSNPNLYWYRQAAGRGLQLLFYSVGIGQISSEVPQNLSASRPQDRQFILSSKKLLLSDSGFYLCACQGSGNTIYFGEGSWLTVV.

CDR3 protein: CASRRSESTDTQYF. The CDR3 coding sequence is TGTGCCAGCAGAAGGAGCGAGAGCACAGATACGCAGTATTTT. The rearrangement links TRBV6-5 to TRBJ2-3; no clear D gene. CDR3 length: 14 amino acids. Looked up from germline, CDR1 is MNHEY and CDR2 is SVGAGI. V gave up 6 bases and J gave up 0 bases, with 10 bases separating them.

The chain employs TRBV30 and TRBJ1-1, with TRBD1 as a possible D gene (5 bases). The V gene lost 3 bases and the J gene lost 1 base, with 9 bases spanning the gap. CDR3 size: 13 residues. Germline V gene lookup returns CDR1 GTSNPN and CDR2 SVGIG (reference sequence). The CDR3 protein is CAWRGLPNTEAFF. Here the CDR3 DNA reads TGTGCCTGGAGGGGACTCCCGAACACTGAAGCTTTCTTT.

This clone was seen only a few times. The same CDR3 is also encoded by other DNA sequences in this sample. The chain is built from TRBV12-3 or TRBV12-4 and TRBJ1-2, with TRBD1 as a possible D gene (5 bases). Trimming took 6 bases from V and 4 from J, leaving 9 bases between them. This CDR3 has 12 amino acids. The CDR3 DNA sequence: TGTGCCAGCAGCCCCGACAGCTATGGCTACACCTTC. Translating gives CASSPDSYGYTF.